A selection of T cell receptor beta chains follows, all from one sample in a study of regulatory T cells in long-lasting Graves disease. TCRdb redid the calling of the multiplex PCR reads with MiXCR, one entry per CDR3 protein. The profile shows around 250,000 distinct CDR3 sequences, 20% to 25% of them singletons. This specimen was peripheral blood mononuclear cells (PBMCs), taken at new diagnosis, from a patient treated with antithyroid drugs. These receptor sequences come from a female donor with Graves disease. CDR3s include the opening cysteine and the closing phenylalanine or tryptophan. The D gene is left open where the match is weak. For some rows the clone size is stated as once, few or many, or as a class when expanded; others skip it.

. | TRBJ1-6 | TRBV2 | many | CASNKQSSYNSPLHF | TGTGCCAGCAACAAACAGAGCTCCTATAATTCACCCCTCCACTTT
. | TRBJ1-1 | TRBV28 | many | CASSTTTTFF | TGTGCCAGCAGTACAACAACAACTTTCTTT
. | TRBJ2-2 | TRBV5-5 | . | CASSITTGGAGELLF | TGTGCCAGCAGCATTACAACAGGGGGGGCCGGGGAGCTGCTTTTT
TRBD2 | TRBJ2-1 | TRBV30 | . | CAWSVASGRPRLF | TGTGCCTGGAGTGTAGCTAGCGGGAGGCCTCGGCTCTTC
. | TRBJ1-4 | TRBV10-2 | few | CASRGFNRGEGEKLFF | TGCGCCAGCAGGGGATTTAATCGGGGGGAGGGAGAAAAACTGTTTTTT
TRBD2 | TRBJ2-3 | TRBV7-2 | many | CASSSSGGIHTDTQYF | TGTGCCAGCAGCTCTAGCGGGGGGATCCACACAGATACGCAGTATTTT
. | TRBJ2-7 | TRBV12-3/TRBV12-4 | . | CASSLGGALNEQYF | TGTGCCAGCAGTTTGGGGGGGGCGCTCAACGAGCAGTACTTC
. | TRBJ2-1 | TRBV11-3 | many | CASSLVSTYNEQFF | TGTGCCAGCAGCTTAGTTTCGACCTACAATGAGCAGTTCTTC
TRBD2 | TRBJ2-5 | TRBV5-8 | . | CASSNTNAGTSRETQYF | TGTGCCAGCAGCAATACGAATGCCGGGACTAGTAGGGAGACCCAGTACTTC
. | TRBJ1-1 | TRBV5-1 | . | CASSLGGEATEAFF | TGCGCCAGCAGCTTGGGAGGGGAGGCCACTGAAGCTTTCTTT
TRBD2 | TRBJ2-2 | TRBV2 | many | CASTGSGMHTGELFF | TGTGCCAGCACGGGTAGCGGGATGCACACCGGGGAGCTGTTTTTT
. | TRBJ2-7 | TRBV20-1 | many | CSANRALANEQYF | TGCAGTGCTAACAGGGCCCTAGCCAACGAGCAGTACTTC
TRBD2 | TRBJ2-3 | TRBV14 | many | CASSETGGSGADTQYF | TGTGCCAGCAGTGAGACGGGGGGGAGTGGTGCAGATACGCAGTATTTT
. | TRBJ2-5 | TRBV11-2 | many | CASSLGDSQETQYF | TGTGCCAGCAGCTTAGGAGACTCCCAAGAGACCCAGTACTTC
. | TRBJ2-2 | TRBV29-1 | few | CSVDSMFTGELFF | TGCAGCGTTGATTCGATGTTCACCGGGGAGCTGTTTTTT
TRBD1 | TRBJ1-6 | TRBV12-3/TRBV12-4 | many | CASTLGQGISPLHF | TGTGCCAGCACCCTTGGACAGGGGATTTCACCCCTCCACTTT
. | TRBJ1-1 | TRBV2 | . | CASSEAGGAGAFF | TGTGCCAGCAGTGAAGCGGGGGGGGCAGGGGCTTTCTTT
. | TRBJ2-1 | TRBV5-5 | many | CASSLGPLPNNEQFF | TGTGCCAGCAGCCTCGGACCACTACCCAACAATGAGCAGTTCTTC
. | TRBJ1-1 | TRBV6-1 | many | CASSRLTESAEAFF | TGTGCCAGCAGTCGCCTCACTGAGAGCGCTGAAGCTTTCTTT
. | TRBJ2-7 | TRBV28 | . | CASSSGYKQYF | TGTGCCAGCAGTTCAGGTTACAAGCAGTACTTC
. | TRBJ1-1 | TRBV29-1 | . | CSVVRNTEAFF | TGCAGCGTTGTTAGGAACACTGAAGCTTTCTTT
TRBD1 | TRBJ2-7 | TRBV7-8 | many | CASSRDRGHEQYF | TGTGCCAGCAGCCGGGACAGGGGGCATGAGCAGTACTTC
TRBD1 | TRBJ1-5 | TRBV12-3/TRBV12-4 | many | CASRKTTGQGSVQPQHF | TGTGCCAGCAGAAAAACCACCGGACAGGGTTCTGTTCAGCCCCAGCATTTT
TRBD1 | TRBJ2-2 | TRBV20-1 | many | CSVNRGTGELFF | TGCAGTGTTAACAGGGGCACCGGGGAGCTGTTTTTT